The clone carrying this T cell receptor beta chain has at least ten counts. These data come from a study of neurological immune-mediated disorders. TCRdb called the 5' RACE reads again in MiXCR, with one record for every CDR3 protein. The sample yields some 61,000 distinct CDR3 sequences, almost 4% seen once. Per the germline V gene, CDR1 is MNHNY and CDR2 is SVGAGI (reference sequence). The CDR3 is made up of 14 amino acids. V trimming: 2 bases; J trimming: 7 bases; junction bases outside the gene matches: 4. V gene TRBV6-6 combines with J gene TRBJ1-1; TRBD1 aligns across 10 bases. The sequencing input was PBMCs. The sequence was obtained from a man aged 25 to 40 with multiple sclerosis. DNA for the CDR3: TGTGCCAGCAGTTACGTGACAGGGGGCGTTGAAGCTTTCTTT. It codes for CASSYVTGGVEAFF.